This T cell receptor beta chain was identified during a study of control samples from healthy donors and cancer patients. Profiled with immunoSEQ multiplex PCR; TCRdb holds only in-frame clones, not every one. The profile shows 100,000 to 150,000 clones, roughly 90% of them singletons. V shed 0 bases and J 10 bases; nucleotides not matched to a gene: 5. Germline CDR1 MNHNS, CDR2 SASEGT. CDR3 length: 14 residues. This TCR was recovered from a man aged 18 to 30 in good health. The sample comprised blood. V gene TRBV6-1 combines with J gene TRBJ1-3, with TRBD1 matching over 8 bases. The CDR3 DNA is TGTGCCAGCAGTGAAGCGGGGACAGGAAGAACCATATATTTT. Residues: CASSEAGTGRTIYF.